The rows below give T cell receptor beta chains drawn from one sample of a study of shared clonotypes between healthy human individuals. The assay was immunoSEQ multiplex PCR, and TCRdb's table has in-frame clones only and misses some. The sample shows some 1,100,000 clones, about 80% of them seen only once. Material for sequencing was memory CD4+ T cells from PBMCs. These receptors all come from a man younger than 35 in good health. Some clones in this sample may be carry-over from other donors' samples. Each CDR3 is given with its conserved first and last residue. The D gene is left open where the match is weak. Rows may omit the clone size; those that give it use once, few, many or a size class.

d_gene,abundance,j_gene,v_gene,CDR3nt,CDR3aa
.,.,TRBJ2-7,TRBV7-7,TGTGCCAGCAGCCCCGAGGACAGTTCCTACGAGCAGTACTTC,CASSPEDSSYEQYF
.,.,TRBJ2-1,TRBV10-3,TGTGCCATCAGTGAACAGCGGAATGAGCAGTTCTTC,CAISEQRNEQFF
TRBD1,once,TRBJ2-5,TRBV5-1,TGCGCCAGCAGCTCGACGACAGGGTTGGTAGAGACCCAGTACTTC,CASSSTTGLVETQYF
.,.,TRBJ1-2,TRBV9,TGTGCCAGCACCAGAGGCTCCGACAGCGATGGCTACACCTTC,CASTRGSDSDGYTF
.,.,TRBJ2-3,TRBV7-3,TGTGCCAGCAGCTTAATGGGCGTCGGCACAGATACGCAGTATTTT,CASSLMGVGTDTQYF
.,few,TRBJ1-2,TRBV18,TGTGCCAGCTCACCTGGACAGAACTATGGCTACACCTTC,CASSPGQNYGYTF
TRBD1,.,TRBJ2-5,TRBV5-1,TGCGCCAGCAGGGCCAGTACAGGGGGCCCGGAGACCCAGTACTTC,CASRASTGGPETQYF
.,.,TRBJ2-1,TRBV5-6,TGTGCCAGCAGCCTGACATTAGGACACGGCTACAATGAGCAGTTCTTC,CASSLTLGHGYNEQFF
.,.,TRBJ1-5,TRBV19,TGTGCCAGCCGGGCAGACGGCTCCCAGCCCCAGCATTTT,CASRADGSQPQHF
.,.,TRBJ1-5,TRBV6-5,TGTGCCACTCAGGAGGGCAATCAGCCCCAGCATTTT,CATQEGNQPQHF
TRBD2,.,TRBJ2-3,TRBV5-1,TGCGCCAGCAGCTTGGAACTAGCGGGAGTAGGGACAGATACGCAGTATTTT,CASSLELAGVGTDTQYF
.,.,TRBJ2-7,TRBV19,TGTGCCAGTAGTACGACAGGCAGCGCCTACGAGCAGTACTTC,CASSTTGSAYEQYF
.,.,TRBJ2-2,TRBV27,TGTGCCACCAACCCCTTCCAGAGCTCCGGGGAGCTGTTTTTT,CATNPFQSSGELFF
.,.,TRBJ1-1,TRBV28,TGTGCCAGCAGTTCCCGGGAGGGGAGGAACACTGAAGCTTTCTTT,CASSSREGRNTEAFF
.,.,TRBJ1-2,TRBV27,TGTGCCAGCAGTTTTCGTGGTCGGGCTAGTACCTTC,CASSFRGRASTF
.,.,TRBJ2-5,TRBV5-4,TGTGCCAGCAGCTTACCCGGACCGAGCCGCTTGGAGACCCAGTACTTC,CASSLPGPSRLETQYF
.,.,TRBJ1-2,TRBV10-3,TGTGCCATCAGTGACTCTTCTACAGGGTCCTATGGCTACACCTTC,CAISDSSTGSYGYTF
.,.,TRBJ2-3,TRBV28,TGTGCCAGCAGTCCGCGCACAGATACGCAGTATTTT,CASSPRTDTQYF
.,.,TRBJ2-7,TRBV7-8,TGTGCCAGCAGCTTAGGATGGGGGGCCACCTACGAGCAGTACTTC,CASSLGWGATYEQYF
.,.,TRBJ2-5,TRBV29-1,TGCAGCGTTGACAATACAGGGAGGGGAGTAGGAGAGACCCAGTACTTC,CSVDNTGRGVGETQYF
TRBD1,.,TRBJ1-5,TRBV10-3,TGTGCCATCAGCGGGACAGGGGGACCTAATCAGCCCCAGCATTTT,CAISGTGGPNQPQHF
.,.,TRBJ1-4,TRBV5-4,TGTGCCAGCAGCTTGGGGGGGGGCCCTAATGAAAAACTGTTTTTT,CASSLGGGPNEKLFF
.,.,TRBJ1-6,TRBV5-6,TGTGCCAGCAGCGGTGGTCAGGGTCTCAATTCACCCCTCCACTTT,CASSGGQGLNSPLHF
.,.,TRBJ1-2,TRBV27,TGTGCCAGCAGCCACCCCGGGACGCTTGGCTACACCTTC,CASSHPGTLGYTF
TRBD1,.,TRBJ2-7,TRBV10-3,TGTGCCATCAGCAGCGCTCGGGGTGGACAGGGCTACGAGCAGTACTTC,CAISSARGGQGYEQYF
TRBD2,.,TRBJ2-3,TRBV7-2,TGTGCCAGCAGCCTACTTGCTAGCGGGAGATCCACAGATACGCAGTATTTT,CASSLLASGRSTDTQYF
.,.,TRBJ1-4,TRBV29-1,TGCAGCGTTGTAGAGGTTGAAAAACTGTTTTTT,CSVVEVEKLFF
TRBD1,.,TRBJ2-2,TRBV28,TGTGCCAGCAGACCGACAGGGGGCGTCGCCGGGGAGCTGTTTTTT,CASRPTGGVAGELFF
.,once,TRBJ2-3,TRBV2,TGTGCCAGCAGCGGAGGGTCGAGCACAGATACGCAGTATTTT,CASSGGSSTDTQYF
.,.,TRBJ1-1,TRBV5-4,TGTGCCAGCAGCACTATGACAGGAGTGAACACTGAAGCTTTCTTT,CASSTMTGVNTEAFF
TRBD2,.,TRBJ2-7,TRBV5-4,TGTGCCAGCAGGCCCGGGACTAGTTACGAGCAGTACTTC,CASRPGTSYEQYF
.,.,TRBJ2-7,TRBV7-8,TGTGCCAGCAGCTTAAGTAAGAACGCCTACGATCACGAGCAGTACTTC,CASSLSKNAYDHEQYF
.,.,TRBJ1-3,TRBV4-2,TGTGCCAGCAGCCCCCGCCAGGCGGCTGGAAACACCATATATTTT,CASSPRQAAGNTIYF
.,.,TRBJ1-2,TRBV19,TGTGCCAGTAGTCCAAATTTCGATTATGGCTACACCTTC,CASSPNFDYGYTF
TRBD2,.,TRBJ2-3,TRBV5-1,TGCGCCAGCAGCTTGGCACGGCGGGAGGGCCAAGATACGCAGTATTTT,CASSLARREGQDTQYF
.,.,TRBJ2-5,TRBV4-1,TGCGCCAGCAGCCACATAGCGTTCCAAGAGACCCAGTACTTC,CASSHIAFQETQYF
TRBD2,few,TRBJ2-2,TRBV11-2,TGTGCCAGCAGCTTAGTTAGCGGGACAAACACCGGGGAGCTGTTTTTT,CASSLVSGTNTGELFF
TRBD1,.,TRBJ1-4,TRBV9,TGTGCCAGCAGCGTATCGGGACAGCTTAATGAAAAACTGTTTTTT,CASSVSGQLNEKLFF
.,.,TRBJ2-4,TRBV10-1,TGCGCCAGCAGTGATTCCGGTCAACAGCCGCAGTACTTC,CASSDSGQQPQYF
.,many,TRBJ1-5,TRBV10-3,TGTGCCATCAGTGATGTCGGGGGCCCAAATCAGCCCCAGCATTTT,CAISDVGGPNQPQHF
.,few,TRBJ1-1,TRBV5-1,TGCGCCAGCAGCTTAGGTATGAACACTGAAGCTTTCTTT,CASSLGMNTEAFF
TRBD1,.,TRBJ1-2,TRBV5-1,TGCGCCAGCAGCGCGTCGGACAGGGGAAGCTATGGCTACACCTTC,CASSASDRGSYGYTF
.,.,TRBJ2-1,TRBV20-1,TGCAGTGCTCGTGCCTACAATGAGCAGTTCTTC,CSARAYNEQFF
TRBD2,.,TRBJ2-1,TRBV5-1,TGCGCCAGCAGCTTAGACGGGAGGGCGGGGGAGCAGTTCTTC,CASSLDGRAGEQFF
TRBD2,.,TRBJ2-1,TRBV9,TGTGCCAGCAGCGTAGAAGTGGCGGGAGGCGGTGGTGAGCAGTTCTTC,CASSVEVAGGGGEQFF
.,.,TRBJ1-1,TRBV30,TGTGCCTGGAGTGTAGGGGGGTTCGGCACTGAAGCTTTCTTT,CAWSVGGFGTEAFF
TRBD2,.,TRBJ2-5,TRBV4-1,TGCGCCAGCAGCCAACAAACCCGACTAGCGGGAGGGAAAGAGACCCAGTACTTC,CASSQQTRLAGGKETQYF
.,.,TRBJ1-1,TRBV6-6,TGTGCCAGCAGGGGCCTAAATATGAACACTGAAGCTTTCTTT,CASRGLNMNTEAFF
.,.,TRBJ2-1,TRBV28,TGTGCCAGCACCACGATCGATGAGCAGTTCTTC,CASTTIDEQFF
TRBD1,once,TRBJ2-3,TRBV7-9,TGTGCCAGCACAAGCCACCGTAGTAGTGACAGGGGTCCAGATACGCAGTATTTT,CASTSHRSSDRGPDTQYF